Below are 19 T cell receptor beta chains sequenced from a single sample in a study of blood T cell repertoires in COVID-19. Sequencing was performed with immunoSEQ multiplex PCR; in TCRdb, only in-frame clones are kept and a portion is missing. The table shows almost 250,000 clones, with around 85% occurring only once. The sequenced sample consisted of PBMCs or T cells enriched from blood (not recorded which). Every receptor here comes from a woman aged 50 to 60 with acute COVID-19.

The V gene is TRBV7-2, the J gene TRBJ2-7; TRBD2 matches at 11 bases. From germline, CDR1 is SGHTA and CDR2 FQGNSA. V shed 1 base and J 3 bases; nucleotides not matched to a gene: 5. This CDR3 has 16 amino acids. The CDR3 is CASSLGGLAVDYEQYF. CDR3 in DNA: TGTGCCAGCAGCTTAGGGGGACTAGCGGTGGACTACGAGCAGTACTTC.

CDR3 amino acids: CASSPPEDRGYTF. In DNA form, the CDR3 reads TGTGCCAGCAGCCCCCCCGAGGACAGGGGCTACACCTTC. The gene calls are TRBV7-9 and TRBJ1-2; TRBD1 agrees at 7 bases. The CDR3 consists of 13 residues. Unmatched junction bases numbered 8, after V lost 5 bases and J lost 8 bases. CDR1 and CDR2 (germline): SEHNR, FQNEAQ (reference sequence).

This chain joins TRBV5-4 and TRBJ1-1; a possible D gene is TRBD1 (6 bases). V lost 6 bases, J lost 0 bases, and 15 bases lay in between. This CDR3 has 15 residues. Germline values: CDR1 SGHNT, CDR2 YYREEE (reference sequence). The CDR3 here is CASTNRTVMNTEAFF. CDR3 nucleotide sequence: TGTGCCAGCACCAATAGGACAGTCATGAACACTGAAGCTTTCTTT. Full variable domain (remainder filled in from reference TRBV5-4 and TRBJ1-1): ETGVTQSPTHLIKTRGQQVTLRCSSQSGHNTVSWYQQALGQGPQFIFQYYREEENGRGNFPPRFSGLQFPNYSSELNVNALELDDSALYLCASTNRTVMNTEAFFGQGTRLTVV.

This clone appeared once. The chain employs TRBV7-8 and TRBJ2-7; possible D gene TRBD1, 5 bases. Germline lookup yields CDR1 SGHVS and CDR2 FQNEAQ. The V gene lost 5 bases and the J gene lost 2 bases, with 16 bases spanning the gap. This CDR3 comprises 15 residues. For the CDR3, the DNA is TGTGCCAGCAGCGAAATGGCAGGGAAAGCCTACGAGCAGTACTTC. Translating gives CASSEMAGKAYEQYF. Supplemented by reference TRBV7-8 and TRBJ2-7, the full variable domain reads GAGVSQSPRYKVAKRGQDVALRCDPISGHVSLFWYQQALGQGPEFLTYFQNEAQLDKSGLPSDRFFAERPEGSVSTLKIQRTQQEDSAVYLCASSEMAGKAYEQYFGPGTRLTVT.

The sample holds one count of this clone. V is TRBV6-4 and J is TRBJ2-5, with D hard to call. The CDR3 has 14 amino acids. Trimming removed 8 bases from V and 4 bases from J, with 17 bases in between. CDR1 is MRHNA, CDR2 SNTAGT, per germline. CDR3 nucleotides: TGTGCCAGCCCATTCACGAATACGGGAGAGACCCAGTACTTC. Protein: CASPFTNTGETQYF.

J is TRBJ2-5 and V is TRBV10-3, with D possibly TRBD2 on 5 matching bases. The V end was cut by 4 bases, the J end by 2 bases, with 11 bases between. Germline-derived CDR1 and CDR2 are ENHRY and SYGVKD. There are 14 residues in the CDR3. CDR3 bases: TGTGCCATCAGTGGGCGGGCAGGACAAGAGACCCAGTACTTC. Translating gives CAISGRAGQETQYF.

The chain has TRBV5-1 and TRBJ1-6; D is unresolved. Germline lookup yields CDR1 SGHRS and CDR2 YFSETQ. V lost 3 bases and J lost 10, with 11 bases in between. This CDR3 has 13 residues. CDR3 region: CASSSLVQSPLHF. CDR3 coding DNA: TGCGCCAGCAGCTCCCTGGTTCAGTCACCCCTCCACTTT.

The chain has TRBV6-5 and TRBJ1-5, with TRBD1 identical over 7 bases. Unmatched junction bases numbered 11, after V lost 5 bases and J lost 7 bases. The CDR3 is 15 amino acids. Germline V gives CDR1 MNHEY, CDR2 SVGAGI. The chain's CDR3 is CASSLQQGSGQPQHF. The CDR3 DNA is TGTGCCAGCAGTCTCCAACAGGGGTCGGGACAGCCCCAGCATTTT.

The chain is built from TRBV5-6 and TRBJ1-2; possibly TRBD1 for D (6 bases). The CDR3 covers 15 residues. Germline V gene lookup returns CDR1 SGHDT and CDR2 YYEEEE. Trimming stripped 0 bases from V and 4 bases from J, with 13 bases between. The CDR3 sequence: CASSLAPQGIYGYTF. The CDR3 region has the DNA TGTGCCAGCAGCTTGGCGCCGCAGGGGATCTATGGCTACACCTTC.

This clone was recorded once. CDR3 sequence: CASSLGQGDRKWLFF. The CDR3 DNA reads TGTGCCAGCAGCTTGGGACAGGGGGATCGTAAATGGCTGTTTTTT. The V and J genes are TRBV3-1 (or the pseudogene TRBV3-2) and TRBJ1-4, with 11 bases fitting TRBD1. CDR3 length: 15 amino acids. Germline CDR1 and CDR2: LGHDT and YNNKEL (reference sequence). V lost 5 bases, J lost 14 bases, and 13 bases stayed unmatched.

DNA for the CDR3: TGTGCCAGCAGTTACAGAGGGAGGGATCAGCCCCAGCATTTT. Its translation: CASSYRGRDQPQHF. This rearrangement joins TRBV6-2 or TRBV6-3 to TRBJ1-5, with D hard to call. CDR1 and CDR2 from the germline V gene are MNHEY and SVGEGT. Trimming pared 2 bases from V and 5 bases from J, leaving 10 bases between. CDR3 length: 14 residues.

This clone occurred a few times. Different DNA sequences within this sample yield the same CDR3. The rearrangement links TRBV10-3 to TRBJ1-1; D unclear. CDR3 length: 13 amino acids. V was cut by 3 bases and J by 5 bases, with 10 bases left in between. Germline CDR1 reads ENHRY; CDR2 reads SYGVKD. CDR3 sequence: CAISDKGGTEAFF. CDR3 DNA: TGTGCCATCAGTGATAAGGGAGGGACTGAAGCTTTCTTT.

This sequence joins TRBV5-1 and TRBJ1-1; tentative D call: TRBD1 (6 bases). Trimming removed 5 bases at V and 1 base at J, with 9 bases between. This CDR3 contains 13 residues. CDR1 is SGHRS, CDR2 YFSETQ, per germline. DNA of the CDR3: TGCGCCAGCAGGTCGACAGGGAACACTGAAGCTTTCTTT. Its protein product is CASRSTGNTEAFF.

V and J are TRBV19 and TRBJ2-1, with 13 bases aligning to TRBD2. Germline V gene lookup returns CDR1 LNHDA and CDR2 SQIVND (reference sequence). The CDR3 is made up of 17 amino acids. J lost 8 bases, V lost 2 bases, and 9 bases had no gene match. Here the CDR3 reads CASSILTSGGAGYEQFF. In DNA form, the CDR3 reads TGTGCCAGTAGTATACTCACTAGCGGGGGGGCCGGGTATGAGCAGTTCTTC.

The V call is TRBV7-9, the J call TRBJ1-2, with D tentatively TRBD1 (5 bases). CDR3 length: 14 amino acids. Per the germline V gene, CDR1 is SEHNR and CDR2 is FQNEAQ (reference sequence). With 2 bases removed from V and 3 bases from J, the gap between germline ends came to 10 bases. The DNA for the CDR3 is TGTGCCAGCAGCTTACAGGGTGGGGACTATGGCTACACCTTC. Encoded protein: CASSLQGGDYGYTF.

The chain carries TRBV5-4 and TRBJ2-7; possibly TRBD1 for D (5 bases). V shed 4 bases and J shed 5 bases, with 10 bases lying between them. The CDR3 is made up of 12 amino acids. In germline, CDR1 is SGHNT, CDR2 YYREEE (reference sequence). CDR3 sequence: CASSPGQNEQYF. In DNA form, the CDR3 reads TGTGCCAGCAGCCCCGGACAAAACGAGCAGTACTTC.

The rearrangement joins TRBV7-9 to TRBJ1-1; tentative D call: TRBD1 (5 bases). The V gene lost 0 bases and the J gene lost 8 bases, with 10 bases spanning the gap. The CDR3 has 13 amino acids. CDR1 SEHNR and CDR2 FQNEAQ come from the germline V gene (reference sequence). The CDR3 DNA follows: TGTGCCAGCAGCTTAGCGGGGGAGGTGGAAGCTTTCTTT. Translating it yields CASSLAGEVEAFF. Full variable domain (outside the CDR3, taken from reference TRBV7-9 and TRBJ1-1): DTGVSQNPRHKITKRGQNVTFRCDPISEHNRLYWYRQTLGQGPEFLTYFQNEAQLEKSRLLSDRFSAERPKGSFSTLEIQRTEQGDSAMYLCASSLAGEVEAFFGQGTRLTVV.

This clone occurred once. The chain recombines TRBV19 with TRBJ1-2, with D unresolved. The CDR3 length is 14 residues. Germline lookup yields CDR1 LNHDA and CDR2 SQIVND (reference sequence). The V end was cut by 4 bases, the J end by 2 bases, with 11 bases between. Here the CDR3 DNA reads TGTGCCAGTAGTAAACTGAGATCCAACTATGGCTACACCTTC. The encoded protein is CASSKLRSNYGYTF.

This CDR3 reads CASSELPGQGGYTF. The DNA for the CDR3 is TGTGCCAGCAGTGAACTCCCCGGACAAGGAGGCTACACCTTC. The chain recombines TRBV6-1 with TRBJ1-2, with a weak D call TRBD1 (5 bases). Germline-derived CDR1 and CDR2 are MNHNS and SASEGT. With 2 bases removed from V and 8 bases from J, the gap between germline ends came to 15 bases. CDR3 length equals 14 residues.